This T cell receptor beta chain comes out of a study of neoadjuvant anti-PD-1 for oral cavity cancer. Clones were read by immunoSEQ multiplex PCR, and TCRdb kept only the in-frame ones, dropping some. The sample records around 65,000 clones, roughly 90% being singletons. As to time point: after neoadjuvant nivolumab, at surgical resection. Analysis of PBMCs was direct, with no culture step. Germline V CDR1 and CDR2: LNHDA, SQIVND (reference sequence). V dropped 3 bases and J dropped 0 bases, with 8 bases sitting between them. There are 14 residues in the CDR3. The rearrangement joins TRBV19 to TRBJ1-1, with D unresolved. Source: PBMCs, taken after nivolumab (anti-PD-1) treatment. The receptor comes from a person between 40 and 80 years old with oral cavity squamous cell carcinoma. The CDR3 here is CASSIARMNTEAFF. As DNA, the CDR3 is TGTGCCAGTAGTATCGCACGGATGAACACTGAAGCTTTCTTT.